This TCR beta chain was recovered during a study of Ad26.COV2.S vaccination and SARS-CoV-2 variants (dated by TCRdb to the early 2020s). Broadly, across the study: Vaccine-arm donors came from COV1001, a multicentre, randomized, double-blind, placebo-controlled phase I-IIa trial of Ad26.COV2.S in healthy adults. Ad26.COV2.S was administered intramuscularly at 5 x 10^10 or 1 x 10^11 viral particles, either as a single shot or as two shots given 56 days apart. TCRbeta repertoire sequencing served as the tool for gauging how specific and how broad the SARS-CoV-2-reactive T cell receptors were following Ad26.COV2.S vaccination. The TCR-sequenced set comprised approximately 30 samples: around 20 Ad26.COV2.S vaccine recipients, 5 placebo recipients and 8 SARS-CoV-2 convalescent individuals. Trial participants were randomized into five groups of five: low-dose or high-dose Ad26.COV2.S given once or twice, or placebo on both occasions. Throughout the experiments and outcome assessment, investigators stayed blinded to trial group allocation.

The intended sense of this specimen's treatment or condition label: 15 to 20 received Ad26.COV2.S at low or high dose, single or two shots; five or six received placebo; per-sample allocation not given. For vaccine and placebo recipients, repertoires were sequenced using samples collected on day 63 after the first injection. In Cohort 1b, fewer than 30 adults aged 18-55 years were enrolled at a single site in Boston, USA, between 29 July and 7 August 2020. Ad26.COV2.S was a replication-incompetent adenovirus type 26 vector expressing a prefusion-stabilized SARS-CoV-2 spike protein from the original Wuhan strain. Remarks on this clone: The specificity of this receptor is unknown. It has no much larger one-base neighbor in the sample; base qualities were not kept.

The immunoSEQ Assay was used to sequence TCRbeta CDR3 regions. After extraction, genomic DNA underwent amplification by bias-controlled multiplex PCR, followed by high-throughput sequencing. The paper's data handling went like this. To quantify the absolute abundance of every unique TCRbeta CDR3 region, sequences were collapsed and filtered. T cell fraction was estimated by normalizing TCRbeta template counts to usable DNA, with usable DNA measured through amplification of reference genes found in all nucleated cells. Repertoire TCRs were annotated as SARS-CoV-2-specific by exact matching of V gene, CDR3 amino acid sequence and J gene to a known reactive TCR set. The reference SARS-CoV-2 TCR set was derived from MIRA and filtered for enrichment in COVID-19-positive ImmuneCODE repertoires, a step that removed public or cross-reactive TCRs. Based on the MIRA antigens, annotated TCRs were further analysed at the level of specific ORF or position within ORF. Depth was the summed frequency of annotated unique rearrangements, while breadth was defined as annotated unique rearrangements over total unique productive rearrangements. Two-sided Wilcoxon rank-sum tests were used to compare TCR breadth between groups. TCRdb obtained this table from immuneACCESS and retained in-frame rearrangements with V and J assigned. These tables miss some clones; where compared with another copy, unresolved V genes account for less than half of the shortfall, and the remainder is unexplained. The DNA was the basis for D and trimming; V, J and clone size are from that table. For this sample there are around 420,000 clones; roughly 90% appear just once. The ten top clones hold roughly 4% of the sample.

Here is what the overall study found, with its caveats: Substantial breadth of spike-specific CD8+ and CD4+ T cell responses was reported after vaccination. Non-spike TCR breadth was comparable between vaccine and placebo recipients, consistent with the vaccine containing only spike. The authors noted that total T cell responses may have been underestimated by the TCR breadth and depth analyses. The study lacked the statistical power to compare responses across vaccine doses or regimens. Spike-specific TCR breadth was higher in Ad26.COV2.S recipients than in placebo recipients (P = 0.0014).

The germline V gene provides CDR1 SGHDN and CDR2 FVKESK. The CDR3, cysteine through phenylalanine, is 16 amino acids long. The DNA shown is the 48-base CDR3, in frame from base 1. The junction shows trimming of 3 bases on V and 5 bases on J, and the gene matches do not reach 7 bases of it. The specimen comprised peripheral blood, sampled in a trial of Ad26.COV2.S vaccine versus placebo. This TCR derives from a person aged 18-60 years who received the Ad26.COV2.S COVID-19 vaccine or a placebo. The chain is made from TRBV14 and TRBJ1-6, with 7 junctional bases fitting TRBD1. CDR3 protein: CASSHSRQGHNSPLHF. The DNA sequence reads TGTGCCAGCAGCCACTCTCGACAGGGCCATAATTCACCCCTCCACTTT.